The rows below give T cell receptor beta chains drawn from one sample of a study of blood T cell repertoires in COVID-19. This table comes from immunoSEQ multiplex PCR, and its TCRdb copy is limited to in-frame clones, with some not included. The repertoire holds approximately 210,000 clones, with more than 75% as singletons. The sequenced material came from peripheral blood. These receptors came from a woman aged 40 to 50 with acute or convalescent COVID-19. CDR3s include the opening cysteine and the closing phenylalanine or tryptophan. D genes are given only for firm matches. Size tells how often a clone was seen (once, few, many) or the class of an expanded clone, and some rows leave it out.

V gene: TRBV15; J gene: TRBJ2-7; D gene: TRBD2; clone size: few; CDR3 DNA: TGTGCCACCAGCAGAGAAGGGACTAGCTCCTACGAGCAGTACTTC; CDR3 protein: CATSREGTSSYEQYF
V gene: TRBV7-9; J gene: TRBJ1-4; D gene: .; clone size: .; CDR3 DNA: TGTGCCAGCAGCTCGGCGCTGAGGACTAATGAAAAACTGTTTTTT; CDR3 protein: CASSSALRTNEKLFF
V gene: TRBV19; J gene: TRBJ1-1; D gene: .; clone size: .; CDR3 DNA: TGTGCCAGTAGTACGGGACATCAAAACACTGAAGCTTTCTTT; CDR3 protein: CASSTGHQNTEAFF
V gene: TRBV6-6; J gene: TRBJ2-2; D gene: TRBD2; clone size: once; CDR3 DNA: TGTGCCAGCAGCGACGCGGGAGGGCGGACCGGGGAGCTGTTTTTT; CDR3 protein: CASSDAGGRTGELFF
V gene: TRBV2; J gene: TRBJ1-5; D gene: .; clone size: once; CDR3 DNA: TGTGCCAGCAGCGGCAGGATGAATCAGCCCCAGCATTTT; CDR3 protein: CASSGRMNQPQHF
V gene: TRBV9; J gene: TRBJ2-1; D gene: .; clone size: .; CDR3 DNA: TGTGCCAGCAGCGGAGGGCTTAGTGAGCAGTTCTTC; CDR3 protein: CASSGGLSEQFF
V gene: TRBV3-1/TRBV3-2; J gene: TRBJ2-1; D gene: .; clone size: once; CDR3 DNA: TGTGCCAGCAGCCAAGCCCTAGTGGGTGCCTACAATGAGCAGTTCTTC; CDR3 protein: CASSQALVGAYNEQFF
V gene: TRBV24-1; J gene: TRBJ2-1; D gene: TRBD2; clone size: .; CDR3 DNA: TGTGCCACCTCCCCTGATGGTGCTAGCGGGAGGTTTAATGAGCAGTTCTTC; CDR3 protein: CATSPDGASGRFNEQFF
V gene: TRBV18; J gene: TRBJ2-7; D gene: TRBD2; clone size: .; CDR3 DNA: TGTGCCAGCTCACCATCCCGGCTAGCGGGAGCCTACGAGCAGTACTTC; CDR3 protein: CASSPSRLAGAYEQYF
V gene: TRBV28; J gene: TRBJ2-7; D gene: .; clone size: once; CDR3 DNA: TGTGCCAGCAGTTTGCCCTCGGGGTACGAGCAGTACTTC; CDR3 protein: CASSLPSGYEQYF
V gene: TRBV20-1; J gene: TRBJ2-1; D gene: .; clone size: .; CDR3 DNA: TGCAGTGCACCATCCGGGACTCAGCAGTTCTTC; CDR3 protein: CSAPSGTQQFF
V gene: TRBV6-5; J gene: TRBJ1-5; D gene: .; clone size: .; CDR3 DNA: TGTGCCAGCCGGTCAGGGGCCAATCAGCCCCAGCATTTT; CDR3 protein: CASRSGANQPQHF
V gene: TRBV25-1; J gene: TRBJ2-3; D gene: .; clone size: .; CDR3 DNA: TGTGCCAGCAGTGGCGAGTTTCCCACAGATACGCAGTATTTT; CDR3 protein: CASSGEFPTDTQYF
V gene: TRBV11-3; J gene: TRBJ2-3; D gene: .; clone size: once; CDR3 DNA: TGTGCCAGCAGCTTTAGGGACTCACCGACAGATACGCAGTATTTT; CDR3 protein: CASSFRDSPTDTQYF
V gene: TRBV2; J gene: TRBJ1-5; D gene: TRBD1; clone size: many; CDR3 DNA: TGTGCCAGCAGCGTAACAGGGGGCCGTCAGCCCCAGCATTTT; CDR3 protein: CASSVTGGRQPQHF
V gene: TRBV19; J gene: TRBJ1-4; D gene: TRBD1; clone size: .; CDR3 DNA: TGTGCCAGTAGTATCCCTACAGGGGGCTCTGAAAAACTGTTTTTT; CDR3 protein: CASSIPTGGSEKLFF
V gene: TRBV4-3; J gene: TRBJ2-5; D gene: TRBD2; clone size: .; CDR3 DNA: TGCGCCAGCAGCCAAGGCCTAGCGGCTTTCCAAGAGACCCAGTACTTC; CDR3 protein: CASSQGLAAFQETQYF
V gene: TRBV6-5; J gene: TRBJ1-5; D gene: TRBD1; clone size: .; CDR3 DNA: TGTGCCAGCGACCCCGGACAGGGGGCTCATCAGCCCCAGCATTTT; CDR3 protein: CASDPGQGAHQPQHF
V gene: TRBV7-8; J gene: TRBJ1-3; D gene: .; clone size: .; CDR3 DNA: TGTGCCAGCAGCTTAGATAGCCAGGGCGCGCTGGGTGGAAACACCATATATTTT; CDR3 protein: CASSLDSQGALGGNTIYF
V gene: TRBV6-4; J gene: TRBJ1-2; D gene: .; clone size: few; CDR3 DNA: TGTGCCAGCAGCCGGGGGTCAAGCTATGGCTACACCTTC; CDR3 protein: CASSRGSSYGYTF
V gene: TRBV30; J gene: TRBJ2-2; D gene: TRBD2; clone size: few; CDR3 DNA: TGTGCCTGGAGTGGACTAGCGGGAGGGTACACCGGGGAGCTGTTTTTT; CDR3 protein: CAWSGLAGGYTGELFF
V gene: TRBV20-1; J gene: TRBJ2-3; D gene: .; clone size: once; CDR3 DNA: TGCAGTGCTAGTAAGGCGGGCACAGATACGCAGTATTTT; CDR3 protein: CSASKAGTDTQYF
V gene: TRBV6-1; J gene: TRBJ2-7; D gene: .; clone size: .; CDR3 DNA: TGTGCCAGCAGTGAAGCCCCGGGACACGCCTACGAGCAGTACTTC; CDR3 protein: CASSEAPGHAYEQYF
V gene: TRBV9; J gene: TRBJ1-5; D gene: TRBD1; clone size: .; CDR3 DNA: TGTGCCAGCAGCCCCGGGACAGGGGGATGGTCCAATCAGCCCCAGCATTTT; CDR3 protein: CASSPGTGGWSNQPQHF
V gene: TRBV6-6; J gene: TRBJ2-1; D gene: TRBD2; clone size: few; CDR3 DNA: TGTGCCAGCAGGGGAGGACTAGCGGTGCTATACAATGAGCAGTTCTTC; CDR3 protein: CASRGGLAVLYNEQFF
V gene: TRBV12-3/TRBV12-4; J gene: TRBJ1-1; D gene: .; clone size: few; CDR3 DNA: TGTGCCAGCAGTTTAGCGGGGGGTGAAGCTTTCTTT; CDR3 protein: CASSLAGGEAFF
V gene: TRBV7-2; J gene: TRBJ2-1; D gene: .; clone size: .; CDR3 DNA: TGTGCCAGCAGCCTGGGCCTTAACAATGAGCAGTTCTTC; CDR3 protein: CASSLGLNNEQFF